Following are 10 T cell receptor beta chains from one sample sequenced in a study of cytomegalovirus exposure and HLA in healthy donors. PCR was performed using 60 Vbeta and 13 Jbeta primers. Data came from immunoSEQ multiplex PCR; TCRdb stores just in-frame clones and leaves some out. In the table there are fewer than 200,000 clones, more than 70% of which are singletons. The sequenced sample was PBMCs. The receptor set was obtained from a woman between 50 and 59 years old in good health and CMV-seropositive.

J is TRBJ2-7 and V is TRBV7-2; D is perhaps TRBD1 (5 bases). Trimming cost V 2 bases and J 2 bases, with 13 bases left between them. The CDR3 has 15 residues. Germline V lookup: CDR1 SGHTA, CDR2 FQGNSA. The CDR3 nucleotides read TGTGCCAGCAGCTTATCAGGGATCAACACCTACGAGCAGTACTTC. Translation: CASSLSGINTYEQYF.

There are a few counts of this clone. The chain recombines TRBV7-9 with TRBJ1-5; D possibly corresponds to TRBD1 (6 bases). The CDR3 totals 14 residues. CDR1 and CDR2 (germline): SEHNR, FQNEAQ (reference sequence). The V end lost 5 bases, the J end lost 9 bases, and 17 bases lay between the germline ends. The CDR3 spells CASSGQGGGRPQHF. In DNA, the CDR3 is TGTGCCAGCAGCGGACAAGGGGGGGGGAGGCCCCAGCATTTT.

CDR3 protein: CASSLTNVGYTF. The CDR3 DNA sequence: TGTGCCAGCAGCCTCACTAACGTTGGCTACACCTTC. The V call is TRBV7-9, the J call TRBJ1-2, with D unclear. Trimming removed 5 bases from V and 7 bases from J, with 11 bases in between. Germline values: CDR1 SEHNR, CDR2 FQNEAQ (reference sequence). This CDR3 is 12 amino acids long.

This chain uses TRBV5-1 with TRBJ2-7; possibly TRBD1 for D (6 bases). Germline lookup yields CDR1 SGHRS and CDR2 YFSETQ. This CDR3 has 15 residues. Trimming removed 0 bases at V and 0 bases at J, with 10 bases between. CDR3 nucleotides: TGCGCCAGCAGCTTGGGGGACATCTACTCCTACGAGCAGTACTTC. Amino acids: CASSLGDIYSYEQYF.

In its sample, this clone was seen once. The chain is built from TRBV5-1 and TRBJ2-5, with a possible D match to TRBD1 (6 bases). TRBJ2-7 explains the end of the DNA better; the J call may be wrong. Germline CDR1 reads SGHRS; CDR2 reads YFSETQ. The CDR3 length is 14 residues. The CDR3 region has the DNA TGCGCCAGCAGCGGCTCTGGACAGCCCTACGAGCAGTACTTC. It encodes CASSGSGQPYEQYF.

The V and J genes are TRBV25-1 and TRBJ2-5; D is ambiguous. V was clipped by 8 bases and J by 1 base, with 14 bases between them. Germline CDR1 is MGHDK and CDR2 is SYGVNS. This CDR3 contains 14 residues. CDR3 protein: CASSRSESQETQYF. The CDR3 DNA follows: TGTGCCAGCTCCAGGTCAGAGAGCCAAGAGACCCAGTACTTC.

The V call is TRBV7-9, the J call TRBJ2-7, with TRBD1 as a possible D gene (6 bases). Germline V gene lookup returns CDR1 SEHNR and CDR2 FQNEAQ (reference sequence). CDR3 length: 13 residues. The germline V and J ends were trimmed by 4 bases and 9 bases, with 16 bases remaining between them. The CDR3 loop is CASSSRTDLGQYF. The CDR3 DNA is TGTGCCAGCAGCTCAAGGACAGATCTTGGGCAGTACTTC.

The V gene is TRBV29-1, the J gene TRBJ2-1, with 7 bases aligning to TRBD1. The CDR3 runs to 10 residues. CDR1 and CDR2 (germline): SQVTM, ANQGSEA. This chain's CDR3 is CSATGDEQFF. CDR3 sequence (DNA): TGCAGTGCTACAGGGGATGAGCAGTTCTTC.

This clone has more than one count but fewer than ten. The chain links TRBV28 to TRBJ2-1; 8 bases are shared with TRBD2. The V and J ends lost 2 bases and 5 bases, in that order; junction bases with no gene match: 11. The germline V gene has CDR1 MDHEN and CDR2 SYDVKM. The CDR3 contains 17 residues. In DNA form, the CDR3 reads TGTGCCAGCAGTTTACCCCGGAGGAGCGGGAGTGACAATGAGCAGTTCTTC. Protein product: CASSLPRRSGSDNEQFF.

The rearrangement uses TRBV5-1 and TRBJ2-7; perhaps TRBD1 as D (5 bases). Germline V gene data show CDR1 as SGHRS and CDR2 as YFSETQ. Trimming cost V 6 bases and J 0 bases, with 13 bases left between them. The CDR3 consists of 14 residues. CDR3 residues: CASKDTINSYEQYF. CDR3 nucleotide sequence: TGCGCCAGCAAGGACACCATCAACTCCTACGAGCAGTACTTC.